The 29 T cell receptor beta chains below were found in one sample sequenced in a study of beta chain features in type 1 diabetes. Since all of the isolated RNA was reverse transcribed, expressed TCRB transcripts were what got sequenced. Clones were read by immunoSEQ multiplex PCR, and TCRdb kept only the in-frame ones, dropping some. Among 200,000 to 250,000 clones listed, 25% to 30% were seen once. Sequencing was performed on central memory CD4+ T cells from blood. Receptors originate from a man between 25 and 39 years old in good health.

The chain employs TRBV13 and TRBJ2-7; D is undetermined. With 5 bases removed from V and 0 bases from J, the gap between germline ends came to 11 bases. CDR1 and CDR2 (germline): PRHDT, FYEKMQ (reference sequence). The CDR3 sequence is 14 residues long. The CDR3 reads CASSRTRSSYEQYF. The CDR3, as DNA: TGTGCCAGCAGCCGGACGAGGAGCTCCTACGAGCAGTACTTC.

As for this clone: It is likely a read error: a sequence one base away is far more abundant. This same CDR3 is encoded by further DNA sequences in the sample. The chain combines TRBV30 with TRBJ2-1; D unclear. Trimming took off 3 bases at V and 4 bases at J, with 7 bases between the two ends. Germline V gene lookup returns CDR1 GTSNPN and CDR2 SVGIG (reference sequence). The CDR3 length is 12 residues. The CDR3: CAWRGSYNEQFF. CDR3 bases: TGTGCCTGGAGGGGGTCTTACAATGAGCAGTTCTTC.

This clone has more than one count but fewer than ten. A read error may be the cause here, since a much bigger clone is one base away. The chain combines TRBV7-2 with TRBJ2-7; 10 bases agree with TRBD2. V was pared by 1 base and J by 3 bases, with 3 bases of the junction left unmatched. Germline-derived CDR1 and CDR2 are SGHTA and FQGNSA. This CDR3 contains 15 residues. DNA of the CDR3: TGTGCCAGCAGCTTAGGGCCTAGCGGGAGCTACGAGCAGTACTTC. Amino acids: CASSLGPSGSYEQYF.

The rearrangement links TRBV7-7 to TRBJ2-7, with D possibly TRBD2 on 6 matching bases. V shed 5 bases and J shed 5 bases, with 13 bases lying between them. Germline V gives CDR1 SSHAT, CDR2 FNYEAQ (reference sequence). The CDR3 is made up of 13 amino acids. The CDR3 region has the DNA TGTGCCAGCAGCGAGATGCGGGGCCACGAGCAGTACTTC. Its translation: CASSEMRGHEQYF. Full variable domain (rest looked up from reference TRBV7-7 and TRBJ2-7): GAGVSQSPRYKVTKRGQDVTLRCDPISSHATLYWYQQALGQGPEFLTYFNYEAQPDKSGLPSDRFSAERPEGSISTLTIQRTEQRDSAMYRCASSEMRGHEQYFGPGTRLTVT.

In its sample, this clone was seen a few times. The rearrangement joins TRBV7-9 to TRBJ1-4; 7 nucleotides align to TRBD1. The germline V gene has CDR1 SEHNR and CDR2 FQNEAQ (reference sequence). The V gene end was trimmed by 5 bases and the J gene end by 5 bases; junction bases not matched to a gene: 8. The CDR3 loop spans 15 amino acids. CDR3 amino acids: CASSPRDSPNEKLFF. In DNA, the CDR3 is TGTGCCAGCAGCCCCCGGGACAGCCCGAATGAAAAACTGTTTTTT.

The J gene is TRBJ2-3, the V gene TRBV29-1; tentatively, D is TRBD2 (7 bases). The germline CDR1 and CDR2 sequences are SQVTM and ANQGSEA. With 1 base removed from V and 6 bases from J, the gap between germline ends came to 17 bases. The CDR3 consists of 15 residues. In DNA form, the CDR3 reads TGCAGCGTTGAAGGTGGGGGGGCTCCCGTCGATACGCAGTATTTT. Amino acid sequence: CSVEGGGAPVDTQYF.

The chain uses TRBV6-1 and TRBJ1-5, with TRBD1 matching over 10 bases. The trim removed 3 bases at V and 7 bases at J, leaving 9 bases unmatched. CDR3 length equals 16 residues. Germline V gene lookup returns CDR1 MNHNS and CDR2 SASEGT. CDR3 nucleotide sequence: TGTGCCAGCAGTGACGGGACAGGGGATGTTCGGCAGCCCCAGCATTTT. Protein: CASSDGTGDVRQPQHF.

The sample holds a few counts of this clone. CDR3 sequence reads: CAGNRGRDEQYF. The CDR3 nucleotides read TGTGCCGGTAACAGGGGGCGCGACGAGCAGTACTTC. The chain has TRBV30 and TRBJ2-7; 9 positions match TRBD1. The germline CDR1 and CDR2 sequences are GTSNPN and SVGIG (reference sequence). This CDR3 spans 12 amino acids. The trim removed 8 bases at V and 5 bases at J, leaving 7 bases unmatched. Looking up the rest from reference TRBV30 and TRBJ2-7 gives the full variable domain: SQTIHQWPATLVQPVGSPLSLECTVEGTSNPNLYWYRQAAGRGLQLLFYSVGIGQISSEVPQNLSASRPQDRQFILSSKKLLLSDSGFYLCAGNRGRDEQYFGPGTRLTVT.

There are a few counts of this clone. This chain links TRBV7-2 with TRBJ2-5; D is perhaps TRBD2 (6 bases). The V gene's germline CDR1 is SGHTA and CDR2 FQGNSA. Trimming stripped 5 bases from V and 7 bases from J, with 17 bases between. The CDR3 extends over 14 amino acids. This chain's CDR3 is CASSPSGRGGTQYF. For the CDR3, the DNA is TGTGCCAGCAGCCCTAGTGGGCGGGGAGGGACCCAGTACTTC.

This clone was observed a handful of times. The V and J genes are TRBV29-1 and TRBJ1-5; tentative D call: TRBD1 (5 bases). The CDR3 runs to 13 residues. The germline gives CDR1 SQVTM, CDR2 ANQGSEA. The V end was cut by 6 bases, the J end by 3 bases, with 12 bases between. CDR3: CSVQGGPNQPQHF. CDR3 in DNA: TGCAGCGTCCAGGGCGGACCCAATCAGCCCCAGCATTTT.

This sequence joins TRBV18 and TRBJ2-1; 9 bases match TRBD1. The CDR3 sequence is 16 residues long. From germline, CDR1 is KGHSH and CDR2 LQKENI. The trim removed 3 bases at V and 3 bases at J, leaving 6 bases unmatched. DNA for the CDR3: TGTGCCAGCTCACCGCTGACAGGGGGGGACTACAATGAGCAGTTCTTC. Protein product: CASSPLTGGDYNEQFF.

This clone was detected only a few times. This chain connects TRBV10-3 to TRBJ2-1; the D is unclear. Trimming stripped 6 bases from V and 5 bases from J, with 11 bases between. CDR1 and CDR2 from the germline V gene are ENHRY and SYGVKD. This CDR3 has 13 residues. The CDR3 sequence: CAIRRELHNEQFF. The DNA of the CDR3 is TGTGCCATCAGGAGAGAGCTACACAATGAGCAGTTCTTC.

This clone occurred a few times. The chain is built from TRBV28 and TRBJ2-1; D perhaps matches TRBD2 (5 bases). Germline lookup yields CDR1 MDHEN and CDR2 SYDVKM. Trimming removed 5 bases from V and 0 bases from J, with 11 bases in between. CDR3 length: 15 residues. DNA for the CDR3: TGTGCCAGCAGTACCCAGCGGAACTCCTACAATGAGCAGTTCTTC. Translated: CASSTQRNSYNEQFF.

This clone was detected once. The genes are TRBV20-1 and TRBJ2-7; D possibly corresponds to TRBD1 (5 bases). Germline CDR1 and CDR2: DFQATT and SNEGSKA (reference sequence). The CDR3 length is 10 residues. The CDR3 coding sequence is TGCACTTGCCAGCCAGGGGAGCAGTACTTC. This encodes CTCQPGEQYF.

This clone was observed a few times. V gene TRBV25-1 combines with J gene TRBJ2-1, with D possibly called TRBD1 or TRBD2 (5 bases each). Germline CDR1 and CDR2: MGHDK and SYGVNS. The CDR3 consists of 14 residues. Trimming took 5 bases from V and 4 from J, leaving 12 bases between them. CDR3 region: CASSLQGPYNEQFF. The CDR3 DNA reads TGTGCCAGCAGTCTGCAGGGACCGTACAATGAGCAGTTCTTC.

The chain combines TRBV15 with TRBJ2-2; D gene uncertain. V gave up 0 bases and J gave up 8 bases, with 13 bases separating them. There are 15 residues in the CDR3. CDR1 and CDR2 (germline): LNHNV, YYDKDF (reference sequence). The CDR3 nucleotides are TGTGCCACCAGCAGAGATCAGAAGTCTTGGGGGGAGCTGTTTTTT. Translating it yields CATSRDQKSWGELFF.

This clone has a count of ten or more. Other nucleotide sequences in the sample specify the same CDR3. The chain combines TRBV7-9 with TRBJ2-1; TRBD2 matches at 7 bases. V lost 5 bases, J lost 4 bases, and 5 bases stayed unmatched. CDR1 and CDR2 from the germline V gene are SEHNR and FQNEAQ (reference sequence). This CDR3 has 14 residues. CDR3 sequence (DNA): TGTGCCAGCAGCCTCACTAGCGCTTACAATGAGCAGTTCTTC. Amino acids: CASSLTSAYNEQFF.

This clone was counted between two and nine times. V usage is TRBV7-2 and J usage is TRBJ2-3; D assignment may be TRBD1 or TRBD2 (5 bases each). This CDR3 contains 14 residues. Germline CDR1 is SGHTA and CDR2 is FQGNSA. The V and J ends lost 0 bases and 1 base respectively, with 5 bases between them. The CDR3 sequence: CASSLAGGTDTQYF. CDR3 nucleotides: TGTGCCAGCAGCTTAGCGGGGGGCACAGATACGCAGTATTTT.

This clone was seen ten or more times. The V call is TRBV15, the J call TRBJ1-5; 7 positions agree with TRBD1. CDR1 and CDR2 (germline): LNHNV, YYDKDF (reference sequence). This CDR3 is 16 amino acids long. V gave up 0 bases and J gave up 3 bases; unmatched junction bases: 5. DNA of the CDR3: TGTGCCACCAGCAGAGAGAAGGGGGCGGCCAATCAGCCCCAGCATTTT. This translates into CATSREKGAANQPQHF.

Details on this clone: The junction shows a germline mismatch at one end, possibly a read error. The J gene is TRBJ1-1, the V gene TRBV7-2; 7 positions match TRBD1. Germline values: CDR1 SGHTA, CDR2 FQGNSA. The CDR3 length is 15 residues. CDR3 nucleotides: TGTGCCAGCAGCGTAGCAGTGACAGGGACTTCAGAAGCTTTCTTT. Translated, it gives CASSVAVTGTSEAFF.

V usage is TRBV5-1 and J usage is TRBJ2-3; D gene uncertain. CDR3 length: 12 amino acids. Between the trimmed V and J ends, which lost 0 bases and 12 bases, there was a span of 11 bases. CDR1 and CDR2 (germline): SGHRS, YFSETQ. The CDR3 here is CASSLVTDSQYF. For the CDR3, the DNA is TGCGCCAGCAGCTTGGTTACAGATTCACAGTATTTT.

The chain combines TRBV30 with TRBJ1-5, with D perhaps TRBD1 (5 bases). Germline CDR1 GTSNPN, CDR2 SVGIG (reference sequence). The germline V and J ends were trimmed by 4 bases and 5 bases, with 9 bases remaining between them. There are 12 residues in the CDR3. The DNA for the CDR3 is TGTGCCTGGAACGACAGAGATCAGCCCCAGCATTTT. Amino acid sequence: CAWNDRDQPQHF.

The chain recombines TRBV20-1 with TRBJ1-1; D is uncertain. V dropped 1 base and J dropped 7 bases, with 7 bases sitting between them. Germline assignment: CDR1 DFQATT and CDR2 SNEGSKA (reference sequence). The CDR3 has 11 residues. Written as DNA, the CDR3 is TGCAGTGCTAGAGGCCAGATTGAAGCTTTCTTT. As protein: CSARGQIEAFF.

This clone was recorded a few times. V usage is TRBV28 and J usage is TRBJ2-4; D perhaps matches TRBD2 (5 bases). The CDR3 length is 14 residues. CDR1 and CDR2 from the germline V gene are MDHEN and SYDVKM. V shed 1 base and J shed 8 bases, with 12 bases lying between them. The CDR3 DNA is TGTGCCAGCAGTTTATCCCCAGGACTCGACATTCAGTACTTC. It is translated as CASSLSPGLDIQYF.

This clone showed up just a few times. This CDR3 reads CASSRLAGLNDEQFF. The CDR3 DNA sequence: TGTGCCAGCAGCCGACTAGCGGGTCTTAATGATGAGCAGTTCTTC. V usage is TRBV7-4 and J usage is TRBJ2-1; 10 nucleotides line up with TRBD2. V shed 5 bases and J 8 bases; nucleotides not matched to a gene: 9. Germline V gene lookup returns CDR1 SGHVT and CDR2 SQSDAQ. The CDR3 runs 15 residues.

This clone was recorded once. The J gene is TRBJ2-7, the V gene TRBV28, with D tentatively TRBD2 (6 bases). The V end was cut by 10 bases, the J end by 2 bases, with 15 bases between. Germline CDR1 reads MDHEN; CDR2 reads SYDVKM. This CDR3 spans 13 amino acids. CDR3 nucleotide sequence: TGTGCCACCTCCGGGACTCCCACCTACGAGCAGTACTTC. Amino acid sequence: CATSGTPTYEQYF.

This clone was detected a few times. This chain uses TRBV7-2 with TRBJ2-3; 7 bases align to TRBD1. The length of the CDR3 is 15 residues. Germline-derived CDR1 and CDR2 are SGHTA and FQGNSA. V dropped 5 bases and J dropped 2; count of bases not matched to a gene: 7. The CDR3 bases are TGTGCCAGCAGCCGACAGGGATCCCCCACAGATACGCAGTATTTT. Its protein product is CASSRQGSPTDTQYF.

The chain is built from TRBV7-2 and TRBJ1-5; the D is unclear. This CDR3 has 14 residues. Germline assignment: CDR1 SGHTA and CDR2 FQGNSA. V dropped 5 bases and J dropped 12 bases, with 20 bases sitting between them. CDR3 in DNA: TGTGCCAGCAGCCCCAGACCTGAGGGTTCCGTCCAGCATTTT. The encoded protein is CASSPRPEGSVQHF.

V and J are TRBV9 and TRBJ2-3; 13 bases match TRBD2. In germline, CDR1 is SGDLS, CDR2 YYNGEE. CDR3 size: 19 residues. The J segment lost 3 bases and the V segment lost 3 bases, leaving 13 bases of the junction unmatched. CDR3 bases: TGTGCCAGCAGCGGAGCGATACCGGGACTAGCGGGGACAACAGATACGCAGTATTTT. This translates into CASSGAIPGLAGTTDTQYF.